This T cell receptor (beta chain) was sequenced in a study of blood T cell repertoires in COVID-19 (TCRdb year 2020). For the wider study: Samples covering the acute and convalescent phases of COVID-19 were provided by collaborators in the United States, Italy and Spain. The repertoires were released in a freely available public database intended as a resource for research on the immune response to SARS-CoV-2. The samples were drawn from two sources: the first 160 participants of the ongoing ImmuneRACE study, and 1,000 to 1,500 subjects contributed by 6 global collaborators. The sample metadata nearly always contained a de-identified subject ID, COVID-19 status, age in years and sex. Deeply sampled blood TCRbeta repertoires from subjects exposed to, actively infected with, or recovered from COVID-19 were included in the dataset. The material from the prospective study consisted of cDNA or gDNA derived from T cells, B-cell-depleted T cells, or PBMCs. Where available, HLA class I and class II types were taken from metadata supplied by the sample provider and were not determined by assay-based typing.

The CDR3 contains 14 residues, cysteine and phenylalanine counted. CDR3 DNA is the only sequence kept; it has 42 bases, read in frame from the first base. The germline V gene (reference sequence) sets CDR1 to SGHNT and CDR2 to YYREEE. V is trimmed back by 0 bases and J by 12 bases, and the junction contains 8 bases that no gene match accounts for. With regard to this clone: Its antigen is still unknown. Qualities for individual bases were not recorded, and no much larger clone is one base off.

What the authors observed across the whole study: How much clinical and demographic metadata was included differed by source and by participant, and the metadata was provided uncurated.

TCRbeta CDR3 regions were amplified from genomic DNA using the immunoSEQ Assay, a bias-controlled multiplex PCR. The paper's processing steps were these. The number of nucleated cells in each sample was estimated by amplification of reference gene primers within the assay. Sequence reads were collapsed and filtered to measure the absolute abundance of every unique TCRbeta CDR3 rearrangement. For each sample, productive Simpson clonality was calculated as the square root of Simpson's diversity index over productive rearrangements. This is the immuneACCESS table as TCRdb keeps it, with only in-frame sequences that have V and J called. A part of the clones is gone; compared with another copy, unresolved V genes explain less than half, and the rest is unexplained. V and J calls and clone size are as listed in that table; D and trimming were resolved from the DNA. The sample table holds 340,000 or so clones, of which around 86% were seen once. The leading ten clones occupy about 4.2% of the sample.

In the prospective study, participants were roughly 18 to 95 years old, resided in about 25 geographic areas of the United States, and were enrolled through a virtual design. To assign participants to cohorts, the prospective study relied on clinical history that participants themselves reported in a screening survey and a study questionnaire. In the prospective study, whole blood, serum and a nasopharyngeal or oropharyngeal swab were collected from each participant by mobile phlebotomists. Prospective study participants could optionally give additional blood draws and questionnaires over an approximately two-month period. Before DNA extraction, blood samples from the prospective study were shipped at room temperature or frozen.

The chain is made from TRBV5-4 and TRBJ2-1, and 8 bases in between align with TRBD2. Sequences were obtained from PBMCs or T cells enriched from blood (not recorded which). The receptor's source is a woman between 40 and 55 years old with acute COVID-19. The CDR3 sequence is CASSLGVVAGGQFF. In nucleotide form, the sequence is TGTGCCAGCAGCTTGGGAGTAGTGGCGGGAGGGCAGTTCTTC.